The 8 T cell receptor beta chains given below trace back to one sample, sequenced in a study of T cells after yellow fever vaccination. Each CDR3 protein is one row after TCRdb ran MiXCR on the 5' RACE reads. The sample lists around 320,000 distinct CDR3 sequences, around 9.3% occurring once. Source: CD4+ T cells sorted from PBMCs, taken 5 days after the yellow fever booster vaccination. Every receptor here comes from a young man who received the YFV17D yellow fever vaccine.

The CDR3 coding sequence is TGTGCCAGCAGCCAAGGAGGGGGGGAAGAAGGCGAGCAGTCCGTC. It specifies CASSQGGGEEGEQSV. V usage is TRBV3-1 and J usage is TRBJ2-7, with a possible D match to TRBD2 (7 bases). The germline CDR1 and CDR2 sequences are LGHDT and YNNKEL (reference sequence). The CDR3 is 15 amino acids.

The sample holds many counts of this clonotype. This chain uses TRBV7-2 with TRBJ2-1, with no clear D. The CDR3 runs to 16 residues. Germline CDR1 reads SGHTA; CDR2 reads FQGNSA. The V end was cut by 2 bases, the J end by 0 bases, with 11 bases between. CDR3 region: CASSLLGTSSYNEQFF. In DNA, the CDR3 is TGTGCCAGCAGCTTATTAGGAACGAGCTCCTACAATGAGCAGTTCTTC.

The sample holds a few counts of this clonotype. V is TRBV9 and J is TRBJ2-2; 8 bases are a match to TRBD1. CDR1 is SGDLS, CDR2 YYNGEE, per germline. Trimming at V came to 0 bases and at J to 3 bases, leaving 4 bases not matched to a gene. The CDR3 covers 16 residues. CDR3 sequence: CASSVVARGHTGELFF. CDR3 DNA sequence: TGTGCCAGCAGCGTAGTGGCCAGGGGGCACACCGGGGAGCTGTTTTTT.

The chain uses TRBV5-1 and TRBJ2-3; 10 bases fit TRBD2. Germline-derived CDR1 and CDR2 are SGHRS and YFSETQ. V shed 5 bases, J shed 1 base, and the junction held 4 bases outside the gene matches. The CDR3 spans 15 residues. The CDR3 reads CASRRGTSGTDTQYF. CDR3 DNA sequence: TGCGCCAGCAGAAGGGGGACTAGCGGCACAGATACGCAGTATTTT.

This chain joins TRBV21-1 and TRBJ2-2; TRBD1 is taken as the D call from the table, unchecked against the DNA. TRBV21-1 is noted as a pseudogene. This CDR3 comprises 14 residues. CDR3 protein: CASSGRGNTGELFF. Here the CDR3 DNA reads TGTGCCAGCAGCGGCAGGGGCAACACCGGGGAGCTGTTTTTT.

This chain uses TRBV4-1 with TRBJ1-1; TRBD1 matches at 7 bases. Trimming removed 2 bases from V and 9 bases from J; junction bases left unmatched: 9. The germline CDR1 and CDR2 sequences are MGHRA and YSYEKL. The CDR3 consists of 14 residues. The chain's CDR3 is CASSQPGTAIKAFF. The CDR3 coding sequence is TGCGCCAGCAGCCAACCCGGGACAGCAATTAAAGCTTTCTTT.

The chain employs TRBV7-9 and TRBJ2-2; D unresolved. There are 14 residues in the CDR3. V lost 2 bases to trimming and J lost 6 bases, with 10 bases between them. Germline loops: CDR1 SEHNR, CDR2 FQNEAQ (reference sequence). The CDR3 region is CASSLNYLAGELFF. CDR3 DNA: TGTGCCAGCAGCTTAAATTATTTGGCCGGGGAGCTGTTTTTT. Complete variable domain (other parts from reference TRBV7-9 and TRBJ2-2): DTGVSQNPRHKITKRGQNVTFRCDPISEHNRLYWYRQTLGQGPEFLTYFQNEAQLEKSRLLSDRFSAERPKGSFSTLEIQRTEQGDSAMYLCASSLNYLAGELFFGEGSRLTVL.

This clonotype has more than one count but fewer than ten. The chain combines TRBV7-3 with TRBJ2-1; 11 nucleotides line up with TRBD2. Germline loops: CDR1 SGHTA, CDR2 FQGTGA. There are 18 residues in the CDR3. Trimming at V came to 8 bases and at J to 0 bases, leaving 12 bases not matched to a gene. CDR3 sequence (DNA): TGTGCCAGCGGATCCGGGACTAGCGGCCCCCCCTCCTACAATGAGCAGTTCTTC. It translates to CASGSGTSGPPSYNEQFF.